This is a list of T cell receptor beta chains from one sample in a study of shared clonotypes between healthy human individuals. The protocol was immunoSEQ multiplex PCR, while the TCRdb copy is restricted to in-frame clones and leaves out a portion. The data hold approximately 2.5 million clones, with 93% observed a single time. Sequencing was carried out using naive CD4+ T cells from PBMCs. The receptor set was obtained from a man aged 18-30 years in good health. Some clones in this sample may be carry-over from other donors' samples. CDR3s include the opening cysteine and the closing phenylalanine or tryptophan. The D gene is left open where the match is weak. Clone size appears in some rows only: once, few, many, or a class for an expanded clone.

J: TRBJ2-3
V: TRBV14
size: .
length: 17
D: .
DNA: TGTGCCAGCAGCCGAACCCTAGGGGTTTTTAGCACAGATACGCAGTATTTT
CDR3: CASSRTLGVFSTDTQYF

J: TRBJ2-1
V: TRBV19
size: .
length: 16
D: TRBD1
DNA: TGTGCCAGTAGTATCCGTGGCAGGGGGACCTACAATGAGCAGTTCTTC
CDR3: CASSIRGRGTYNEQFF

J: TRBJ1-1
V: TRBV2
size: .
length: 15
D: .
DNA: TGTGCCAGCAGTGAAAGTAGGACAAATCTCGGTGAAGCTTTCTTT
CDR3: CASSESRTNLGEAFF

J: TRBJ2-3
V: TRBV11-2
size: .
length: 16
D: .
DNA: TGTGCCAGCAGCTCGCAGCTGTGGTCGTTTTCGGATACGCAGTATTTT
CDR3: CASSSQLWSFSDTQYF

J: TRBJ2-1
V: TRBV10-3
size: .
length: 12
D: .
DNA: TGTGCCATCAGCCTCAATAACAATGAGCAGTTCTTC
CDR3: CAISLNNNEQFF

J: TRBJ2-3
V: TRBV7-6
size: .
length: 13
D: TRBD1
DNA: TGTGCCAGCAGCCCCGGACAGGCCGATACGCAGTATTTT
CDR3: CASSPGQADTQYF

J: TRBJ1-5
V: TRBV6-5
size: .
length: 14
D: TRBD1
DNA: TGTGCCAGCAGTTACCGGGACAGTAATCAGCCCCAGCATTTT
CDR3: CASSYRDSNQPQHF

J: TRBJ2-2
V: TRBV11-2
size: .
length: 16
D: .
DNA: TGTGCCAGCAGTCGAGCGCTAGGGATGGGCACCGGGGAGCTGTTTTTT
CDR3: CASSRALGMGTGELFF

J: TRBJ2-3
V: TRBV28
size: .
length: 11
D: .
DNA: TGTGCCAGCAGTCCAGAGGTGGCGCAGTATTTT
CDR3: CASSPEVAQYF

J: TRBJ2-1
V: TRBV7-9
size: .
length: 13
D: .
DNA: TGTGCCAGCAGCCCCATTGGACTGGGGGAGCAGTTCTTC
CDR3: CASSPIGLGEQFF

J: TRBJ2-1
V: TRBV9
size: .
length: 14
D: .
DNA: TGTGCCAGCAACTCGGGCGTAGAGGGGAATGAGCAGTTCTTC
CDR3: CASNSGVEGNEQFF

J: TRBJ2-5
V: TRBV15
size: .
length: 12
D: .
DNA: TGTGCCACCAGCAGAGACCAAGAGACCCAGTACTTC
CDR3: CATSRDQETQYF

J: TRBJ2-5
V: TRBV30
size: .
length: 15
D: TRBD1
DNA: TGTGCCTGGAGGGCCTGGGACAGAGACCAAGAGACCCAGTACTTC
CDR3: CAWRAWDRDQETQYF

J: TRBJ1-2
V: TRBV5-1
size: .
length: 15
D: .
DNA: TGCGCCAGCAGCTTGGTCAGGGAACGCTTGAGCGGCTACACCTTC
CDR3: CASSLVRERLSGYTF

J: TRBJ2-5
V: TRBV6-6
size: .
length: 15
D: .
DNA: TGTGCCAGCAGCACTCGACAGGTCGGCCAAGAGACCCAGTACTTC
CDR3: CASSTRQVGQETQYF

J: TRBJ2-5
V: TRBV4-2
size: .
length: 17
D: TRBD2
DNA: TGTGCCAGCAGCCACCAAACCGGGACTAGCTATGTTGAGACCCAGTACTTC
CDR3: CASSHQTGTSYVETQYF

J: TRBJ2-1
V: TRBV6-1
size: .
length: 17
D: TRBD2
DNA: TGTGCCAGCAGTGAATATGGAAGTCTAGCGGGCTACAATGAGCAGTTCTTC
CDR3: CASSEYGSLAGYNEQFF

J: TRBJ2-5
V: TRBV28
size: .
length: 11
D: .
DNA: TGTGCCGTCAGGGGGGCCGAGACCCAGTACTTC
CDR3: CAVRGAETQYF

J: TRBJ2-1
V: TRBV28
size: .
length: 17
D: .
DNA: TGTGCCAGCAGTTTATTGGTTGCGTCGGCAGGGCAGAATGAGCAGTTCTTC
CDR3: CASSLLVASAGQNEQFF

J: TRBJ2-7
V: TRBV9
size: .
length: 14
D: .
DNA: TGTGCCAGCAGCAGACAGGGAGGCTCCTACGAGCAGTACTTC
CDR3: CASSRQGGSYEQYF

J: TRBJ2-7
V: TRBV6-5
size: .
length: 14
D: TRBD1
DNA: TGTGCCAGCAACAAGGGGACAGGGACCTACGAGCAGTACTTC
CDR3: CASNKGTGTYEQYF

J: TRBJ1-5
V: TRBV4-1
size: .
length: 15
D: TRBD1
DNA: TGCGCCAGCAGCCCAACCGGACAGGGAGGCCAGCCCCAGCATTTT
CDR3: CASSPTGQGGQPQHF

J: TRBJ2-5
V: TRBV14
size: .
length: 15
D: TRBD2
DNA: TGTGCCAGCAGCCAAGCTCCGGGAGGCCCAGAGACCCAGTACTTC
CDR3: CASSQAPGGPETQYF

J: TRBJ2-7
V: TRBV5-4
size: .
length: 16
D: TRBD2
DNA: TGTGCCAGCAGCTTAGGTAATCGGCCGGGGGGAAATGAGCAGTACTTC
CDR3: CASSLGNRPGGNEQYF

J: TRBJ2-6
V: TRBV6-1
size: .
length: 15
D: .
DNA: TGTGCCAGCAGTGAAGGGAGGGCTGGGGCCAACGTCCTGACTTTC
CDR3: CASSEGRAGANVLTF

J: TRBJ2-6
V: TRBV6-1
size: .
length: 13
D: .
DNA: TGTGCCAGCATCAGCTCTGGGGCCAACGTCCTGACTTTC
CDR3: CASISSGANVLTF

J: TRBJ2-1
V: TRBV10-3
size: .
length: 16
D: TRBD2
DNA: TGTGCCATCAGTGATTATAGCGGGGGTGCCGATAATGAGCAGTTCTTC
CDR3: CAISDYSGGADNEQFF

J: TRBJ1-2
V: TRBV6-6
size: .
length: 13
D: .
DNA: TGTGCCAGCACCTTTGGGAGGAACTATGGCTACACCTTC
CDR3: CASTFGRNYGYTF

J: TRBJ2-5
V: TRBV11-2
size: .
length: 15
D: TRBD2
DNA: TGTGCCAGCAGCTTAGGACTAGCGGGTCAAGAGACCCAGTACTTC
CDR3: CASSLGLAGQETQYF

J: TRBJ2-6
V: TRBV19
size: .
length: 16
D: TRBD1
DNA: TGTGCCAGTAGTACGGGACAGGGAACCGGGGCCAACGTCCTGACTTTC
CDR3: CASSTGQGTGANVLTF

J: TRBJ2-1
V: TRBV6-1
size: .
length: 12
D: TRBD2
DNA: TGTGCCAGCACGGCGGGAGAGGGTGAGCAGTTCTTC
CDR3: CASTAGEGEQFF

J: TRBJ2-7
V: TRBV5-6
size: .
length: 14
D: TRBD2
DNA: TGTGCCAGCAGCCGGGGACTAGCGGACTACGAGCAGTACTTC
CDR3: CASSRGLADYEQYF

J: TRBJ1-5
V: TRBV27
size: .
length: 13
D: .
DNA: TGTGCCAGCAGTTGGGGGGGCGGTCAGCCCCAGCATTTT
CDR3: CASSWGGGQPQHF

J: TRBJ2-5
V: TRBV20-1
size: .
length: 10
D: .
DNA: TGCAGTGCTGAACAAGAGACCCAGTACTTC
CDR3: CSAEQETQYF

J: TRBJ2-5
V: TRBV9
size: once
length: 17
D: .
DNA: TGTGCCAGCAGCGTAGGCGGAGGGTCCGGCGGTATTGAGACCCAGTACTTC
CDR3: CASSVGGGSGGIETQYF

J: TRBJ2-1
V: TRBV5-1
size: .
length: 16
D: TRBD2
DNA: TGCGCCAGCAGCTTGCGCGCGGGGGATTCCTACAATGAGCAGTTCTTC
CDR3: CASSLRAGDSYNEQFF